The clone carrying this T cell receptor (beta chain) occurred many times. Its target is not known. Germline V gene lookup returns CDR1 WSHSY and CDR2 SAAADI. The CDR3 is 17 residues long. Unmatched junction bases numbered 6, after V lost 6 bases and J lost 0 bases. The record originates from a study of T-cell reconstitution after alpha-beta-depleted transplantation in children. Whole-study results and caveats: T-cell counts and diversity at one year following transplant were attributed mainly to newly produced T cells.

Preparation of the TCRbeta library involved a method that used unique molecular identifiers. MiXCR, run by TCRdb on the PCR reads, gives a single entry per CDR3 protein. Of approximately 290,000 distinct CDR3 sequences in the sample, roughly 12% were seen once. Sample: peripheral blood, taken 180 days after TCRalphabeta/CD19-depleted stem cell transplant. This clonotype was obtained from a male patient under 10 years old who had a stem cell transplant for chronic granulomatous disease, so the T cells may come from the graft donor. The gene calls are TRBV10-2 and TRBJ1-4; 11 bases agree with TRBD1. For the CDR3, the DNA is TGCGCCAGCAGCATCGGGACAGGGGGTTCAACTAATGAAAAACTGTTTTTT. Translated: CASSIGTGGSTNEKLFF.